The clone carrying this T cell receptor (beta chain) was picked up many times. Antigen unknown. Profiled with immunoSEQ multiplex PCR; TCRdb holds only in-frame clones, not every one. The sample comprises fewer than 250,000 clones, approximately 87% of which are singletons, and 5.5% to 7% rests with the top ten. The sample originates from a study of cytomegalovirus exposure and HLA in healthy donors. Study findings and constraints: The authors confirmed in vitro that a few CMV-associated chains were specific for CMV antigens.

This CDR3 has 13 amino acids. The germline V gene has CDR1 SQVTM and CDR2 ANQGSEA. Trimming cost V 1 base and J 3 bases, with 10 bases left between them. V gene TRBV29-1 combines with J gene TRBJ2-7; D unclear. The sequenced material came from PBMCs. The TCR was taken from a woman aged 18-35 years in good health and CMV-seronegative. The DNA of the CDR3 is TGCAGCGTTGAAGGCCCGAAAGGCTACGAGCAGTACTTC. Residues: CSVEGPKGYEQYF.